The clone carrying this T cell receptor beta chain was observed a handful of times. What it recognizes is unknown. As every portion of the isolated RNA was reverse transcribed, the sequencing read expressed TCRB transcripts. Generated by immunoSEQ multiplex PCR, the TCRdb table keeps only in-frame clones and is missing some. The sample yields roughly 730,000 clones, around 15% seen once. This CDR3 comprises 15 residues. The ends were cut back, 2 bases at V and 2 bases at J, with 15 bases in the middle. From germline, CDR1 is GTSNPN and CDR2 SVGIG (reference sequence). This specimen belongs to a study of beta chain features in type 1 diabetes. Whole-study findings and limits: TCRB CDR3s from Type 1 diabetes patients were moderately but significantly shorter in all four CD4+ subsets.

Sample: naive CD4+ T cells from blood. The origin of this receptor is a man between 18 and 35 years old with type 1 diabetes. The chain recombines TRBV30 with TRBJ2-5; D might be TRBD2 (6 bases). CDR3 bases: TGTGCCTGGAGTCCTCTTACCGCGGGGCAAGAGACCCAGTACTTC. Translated, it gives CAWSPLTAGQETQYF. The full variable domain, in which reference TRBV30 and TRBJ2-5 provide the parts outside the CDR3, is SQTIHQWPATLVQPVGSPLSLECTVEGTSNPNLYWYRQAAGRGLQLLFYSVGIGQISSEVPQNLSASRPQDRQFILSSKKLLLSDSGFYLCAWSPLTAGQETQYFGPGTRLLVL.